This T cell receptor (beta chain) was captured by sequencing in a study of T cell repertoires in cytomegalovirus infection. TCRdb re-called the reads through MiXCR, storing one row per CDR3 protein. The table includes around 800,000 distinct CDR3 sequences, less than 35% detected once. CDR3 length: 14 residues. Germline loops: CDR1 SGHTA, CDR2 FQGNSA. Trimming pared 2 bases from V and 7 bases from J, leaving 15 bases between. To note about this clonotype: No antigen is known for it.

The sequence came from a human donor in good health (CMV status not recorded). Some clones in this sample may be carry-over from other donors' samples. The sequences come from cultured CD8+ T cells from PBMCs, collected from culture after CMV antigen stimulation. The chain has TRBV7-2 and TRBJ2-7; D is undetermined. CDR3 nucleotide sequence: TGTGCCAGCAGCTTACTGGTGAGCCGTATGGAGCAGTACTTC. It codes for CASSLLVSRMEQYF.